The rows below give T cell receptor beta chains drawn from one sample of a study of control samples from healthy donors and cancer patients. Libraries were prepared by immunoSEQ multiplex PCR; TCRdb keeps only in-frame clonotypes and omits some of them. The sample contains roughly 130,000 clones, approximately 94% of which appear only once. The sample consisted of blood. Source of these receptors: a man in his thirties or forties in good health. Both conserved end residues are part of each CDR3. A D gene is named only where the DNA matches it firmly. For some rows the clone size is stated as once, few or many, or as a class when expanded; others skip it.

V	D	J	size	CDR3	DNA
TRBV10-2	TRBD1	TRBJ1-2	once	CASRDRTQYGYTF	TGCGCCAGCAGGGACAGGACTCAATATGGCTACACCTTC
TRBV19	-	TRBJ2-7	-	CASSIGRGTYEQYF	TGTGCCAGTAGTATAGGACGCGGAACCTACGAGCAGTACTTC
TRBV2	-	TRBJ1-5	-	CASSERPGGITQPQHF	TGTGCCAGCAGTGAACGTCCCGGGGGCATAACTCAGCCCCAGCATTTT
TRBV10-3	TRBD2	TRBJ2-7	-	CAIRDPGLAGGLAYEQYF	TGTGCCATCAGGGATCCGGGACTAGCGGGGGGCCTTGCCTACGAGCAGTACTTC
TRBV27	-	TRBJ1-2	-	CASKGAGEGYTF	TGTGCCAGCAAGGGTGCAGGGGAGGGCTACACCTTC
TRBV7-8	-	TRBJ1-2	once	CASSLVRQDGYGYTF	TGTGCCAGCAGCTTAGTGCGTCAGGATGGCTATGGCTACACCTTC
TRBV7-9	TRBD2	TRBJ2-2	-	CASSTTSGGPTTGELFF	TGTGCCAGCAGCACGACTAGCGGGGGGCCCACGACCGGGGAGCTGTTTTTT
TRBV27	-	TRBJ2-1	-	CASSLRTAYNEQFF	TGTGCCAGCAGTTTAAGGACAGCATACAATGAGCAGTTCTTC
TRBV19	-	TRBJ2-6	-	CASSIGRAGANVLTF	TGTGCCAGTAGTATTGGAAGGGCTGGGGCCAACGTCCTGACTTTC
TRBV30	-	TRBJ1-1	-	CACGRTPPFGWLNTEAFF	TGTGCCTGTGGTCGGACACCCCCCTTTGGCTGGCTTAACACTGAAGCTTTCTTT
TRBV9	TRBD1	TRBJ1-1	-	CASSGGQGSPENTEAFF	TGTGCCAGCAGCGGGGGACAGGGGTCACCCGAGAACACTGAAGCTTTCTTT
TRBV11-2	-	TRBJ1-2	-	CASSLDSRPFF	TGTGCCAGCAGCTTAGACAGCCGACCCTTCTTC
TRBV7-7	TRBD2	TRBJ2-7	-	CASSYGLAGTDEQYF	TGTGCTAGCAGCTACGGACTAGCGGGGACGGACGAGCAGTACTTC
TRBV13	-	TRBJ1-1	-	CASSLGRGKAFF	TGTGCCAGCAGCTTGGGGAGGGGGAAGGCTTTCTTT
TRBV11-2	-	TRBJ2-7	-	CASSLDYRGPGYF	TGTGCCAGCAGCTTAGATTACCGGGGGCCAGGGTACTTC
TRBV5-4	TRBD1	TRBJ1-3	-	CASSYRGAGGNTIYF	TGTGCCAGCAGCTACAGGGGGGCCGGGGGAAACACCATATATTTT
TRBV7-2	TRBD2	TRBJ2-5	once	CASSTQGAGGETQYF	TGTGCCAGCAGCACCCAGGGAGCGGGGGGAGAGACCCAGTACTTC
TRBV19	TRBD1	TRBJ1-5	-	CASRTQGGSNQPQHF	TGTGCCAGTAGGACCCAGGGGGGTAGCAATCAGCCCCAGCATTTT
TRBV28	-	TRBJ2-7	-	CASSLGTGAGYEQYF	TGTGCCAGCAGTTTAGGTACGGGGGCAGGCTACGAGCAGTACTTC
TRBV6-5	-	TRBJ2-2	-	CASNRGDDTGELFF	TGTGCCAGCAATAGGGGGGACGACACCGGGGAGCTGTTTTTT
TRBV4-1	-	TRBJ1-1	-	CASSQVGMGRGTEAFF	TGCGCCAGCAGCCAAGTGGGTATGGGACGGGGCACTGAAGCTTTCTTT
TRBV7-8	TRBD2	TRBJ2-3	-	CASSLRGGQSTDTQYF	TGTGCCAGCAGCTTACGGGGGGGCCAAAGCACAGATACGCAGTATTTT